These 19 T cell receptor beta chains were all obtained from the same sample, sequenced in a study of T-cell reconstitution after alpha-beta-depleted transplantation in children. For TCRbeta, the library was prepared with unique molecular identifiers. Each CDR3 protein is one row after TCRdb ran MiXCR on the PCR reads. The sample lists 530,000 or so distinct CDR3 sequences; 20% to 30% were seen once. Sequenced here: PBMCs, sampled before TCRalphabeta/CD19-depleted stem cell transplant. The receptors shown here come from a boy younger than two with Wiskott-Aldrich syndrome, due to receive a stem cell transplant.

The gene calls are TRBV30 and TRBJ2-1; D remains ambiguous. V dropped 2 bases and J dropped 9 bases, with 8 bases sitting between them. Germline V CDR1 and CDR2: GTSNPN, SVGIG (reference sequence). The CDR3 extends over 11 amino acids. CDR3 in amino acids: CAWSRVGEQFF. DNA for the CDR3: TGTGCCTGGAGTCGGGTCGGTGAGCAGTTCTTC.

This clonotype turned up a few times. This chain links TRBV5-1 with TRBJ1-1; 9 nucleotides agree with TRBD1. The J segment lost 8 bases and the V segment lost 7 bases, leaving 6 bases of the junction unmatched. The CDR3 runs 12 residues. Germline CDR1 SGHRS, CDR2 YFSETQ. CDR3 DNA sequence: TGCGCCAGCCGGGACAGGGAGATCGAAGCTTTCTTT. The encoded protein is CASRDREIEAFF. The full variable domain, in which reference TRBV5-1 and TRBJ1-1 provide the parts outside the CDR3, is KAGVTQTPRYLIKTRGQQVTLSCSPISGHRSVSWYQQTPGQGLQFLFEYFSETQRNKGNFPGRFSGRQFSNSRSEMNVSTLELGDSALYLCASRDREIEAFFGQGTRLTVV.

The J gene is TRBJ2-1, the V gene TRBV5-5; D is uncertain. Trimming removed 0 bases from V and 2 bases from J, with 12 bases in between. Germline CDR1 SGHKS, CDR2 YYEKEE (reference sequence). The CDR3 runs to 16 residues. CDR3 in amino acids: CASSLAFPATYNEQFF. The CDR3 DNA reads TGTGCCAGCAGCTTGGCTTTCCCGGCAACCTACAATGAGCAGTTCTTC. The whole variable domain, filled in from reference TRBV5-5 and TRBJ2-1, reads DAGVTQSPTHLIKTRGQQVTLRCSPISGHKSVSWYQQVLGQGPQFIFQYYEKEERGRGNFPDRFSARQFPNYSSELNVNALLLGDSALYLCASSLAFPATYNEQFFGPGTRLTVL.

The CDR3 nucleotides are TGCAGTGCTACACCGGGACAGGGAACAAGCAATCAGCCCCAGCATTTT. Protein: CSATPGQGTSNQPQHF. This chain uses TRBV20-1 with TRBJ1-5, with 9 bases aligning to TRBD1. This CDR3 spans 16 amino acids. Germline values: CDR1 DFQATT, CDR2 SNEGSKA (reference sequence). V shed 4 bases and J 1 base; nucleotides not matched to a gene: 8.

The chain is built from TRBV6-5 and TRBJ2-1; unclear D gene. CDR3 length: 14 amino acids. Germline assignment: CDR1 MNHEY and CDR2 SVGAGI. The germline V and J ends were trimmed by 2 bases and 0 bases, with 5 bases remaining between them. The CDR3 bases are TGTGCCAGCAGTTACGACATCTCCTACAATGAGCAGTTCTTC. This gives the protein CASSYDISYNEQFF.

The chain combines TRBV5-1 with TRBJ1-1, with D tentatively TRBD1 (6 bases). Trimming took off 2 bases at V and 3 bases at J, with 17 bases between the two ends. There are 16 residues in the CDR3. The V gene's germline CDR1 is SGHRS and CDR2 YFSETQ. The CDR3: CASSLQGPLKDTEAFF. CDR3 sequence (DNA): TGCGCCAGCAGCTTACAGGGACCCCTTAAGGACACTGAAGCTTTCTTT.

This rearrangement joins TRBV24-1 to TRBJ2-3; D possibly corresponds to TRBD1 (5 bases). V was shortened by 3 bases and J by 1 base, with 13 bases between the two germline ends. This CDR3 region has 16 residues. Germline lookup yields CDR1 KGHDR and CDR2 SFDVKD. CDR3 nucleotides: TGTGCCACCAGTGATCCCGGCAGGGAAGGCACAGATACGCAGTATTTT. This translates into CATSDPGREGTDTQYF.

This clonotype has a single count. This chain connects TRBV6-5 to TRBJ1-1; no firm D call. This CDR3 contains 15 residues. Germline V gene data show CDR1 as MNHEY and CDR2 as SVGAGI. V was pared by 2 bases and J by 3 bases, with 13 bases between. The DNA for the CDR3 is TGTGCCAGCAGTTACAACCCTATAGTGGACACTGAAGCTTTCTTT. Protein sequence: CASSYNPIVDTEAFF.

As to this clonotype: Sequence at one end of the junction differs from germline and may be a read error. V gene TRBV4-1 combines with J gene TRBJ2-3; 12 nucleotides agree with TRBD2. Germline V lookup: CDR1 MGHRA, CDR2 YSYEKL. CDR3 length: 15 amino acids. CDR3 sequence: CASSQDVVRLAGVDF. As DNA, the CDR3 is TGCGCCAGCAGCCAAGATGTGGTGAGACTAGCGGGAGTAGATTTT.

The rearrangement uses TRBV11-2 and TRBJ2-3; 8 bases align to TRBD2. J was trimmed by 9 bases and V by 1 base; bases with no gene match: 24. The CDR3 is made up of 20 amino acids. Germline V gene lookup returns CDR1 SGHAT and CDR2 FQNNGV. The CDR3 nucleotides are TGTGCCAGCAGCTTAGTAGGGGATGGGTTTAGAAGCGGGAGTCGTGGCACGCAGTATTTT. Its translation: CASSLVGDGFRSGSRGTQYF.

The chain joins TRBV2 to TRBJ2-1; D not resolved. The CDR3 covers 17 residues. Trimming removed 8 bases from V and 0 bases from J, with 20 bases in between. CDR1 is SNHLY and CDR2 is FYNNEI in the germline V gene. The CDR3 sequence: CASCVRRQSFSYNEQFF. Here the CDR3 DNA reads TGTGCCAGCTGTGTACGGCGCCAAAGTTTCTCCTACAATGAGCAGTTCTTC. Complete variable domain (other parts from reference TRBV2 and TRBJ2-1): EPEVTQTPSHQVTQMGQEVILRCVPISNHLYFYWYRQILGQKVEFLVSFYNNEISEKSEIFDDQFSVERPDGSNFTLKIRSTKLEDSAMYFCASCVRRQSFSYNEQFFGPGTRLTVL.

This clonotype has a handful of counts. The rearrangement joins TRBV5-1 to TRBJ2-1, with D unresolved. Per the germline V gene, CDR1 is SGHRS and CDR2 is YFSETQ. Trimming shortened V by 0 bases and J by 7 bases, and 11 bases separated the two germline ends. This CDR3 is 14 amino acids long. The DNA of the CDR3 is TGCGCCAGCAGCTTGGCTGTTAGTGTGAATGAGCAGTTCTTC. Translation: CASSLAVSVNEQFF.

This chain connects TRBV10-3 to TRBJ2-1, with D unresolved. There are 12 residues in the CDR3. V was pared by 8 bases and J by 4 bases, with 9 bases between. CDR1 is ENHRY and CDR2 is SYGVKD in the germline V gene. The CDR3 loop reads CAISPEYNEQFF. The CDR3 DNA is TGTGCCATCTCCCCAGAGTACAATGAGCAGTTCTTC.

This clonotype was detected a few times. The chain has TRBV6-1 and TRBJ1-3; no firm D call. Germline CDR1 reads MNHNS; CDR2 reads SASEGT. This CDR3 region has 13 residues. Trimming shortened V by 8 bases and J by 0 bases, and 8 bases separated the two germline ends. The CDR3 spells CASRSGSGNTIYF. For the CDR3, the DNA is TGTGCCAGCCGGTCCGGCTCTGGAAACACCATATATTTT.

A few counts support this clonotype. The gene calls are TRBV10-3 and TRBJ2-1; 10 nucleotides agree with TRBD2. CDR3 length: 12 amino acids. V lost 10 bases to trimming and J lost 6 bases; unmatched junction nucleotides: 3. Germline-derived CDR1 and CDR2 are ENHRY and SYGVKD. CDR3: CATGLAFNEQFF. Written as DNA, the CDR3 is TGTGCCACGGGACTAGCGTTCAATGAGCAGTTCTTC.

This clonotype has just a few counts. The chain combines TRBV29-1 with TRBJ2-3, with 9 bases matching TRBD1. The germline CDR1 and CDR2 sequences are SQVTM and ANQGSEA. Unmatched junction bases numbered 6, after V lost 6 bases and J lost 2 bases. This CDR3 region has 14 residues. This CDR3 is CSVRDRAFTDTQYF. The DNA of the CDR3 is TGCAGCGTGAGGGACAGGGCATTCACAGATACGCAGTATTTT.

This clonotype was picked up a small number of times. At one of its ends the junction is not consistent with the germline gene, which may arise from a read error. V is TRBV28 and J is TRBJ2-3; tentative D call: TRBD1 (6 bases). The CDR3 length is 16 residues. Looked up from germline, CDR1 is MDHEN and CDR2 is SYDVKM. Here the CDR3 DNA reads TGTGCCAGCAGTTTGCCCACAGGCAGGAGGACAGATACGCAGTATTTC. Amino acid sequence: CASSLPTGRRTDTQYF.

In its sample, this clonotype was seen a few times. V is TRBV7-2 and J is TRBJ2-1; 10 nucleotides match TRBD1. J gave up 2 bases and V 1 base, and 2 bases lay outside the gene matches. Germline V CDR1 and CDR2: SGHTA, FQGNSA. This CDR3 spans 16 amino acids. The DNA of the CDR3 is TGTGCCAGCAGCTTAGTCGGGACAGGGGCCTACAATGAGCAGTTCTTC. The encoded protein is CASSLVGTGAYNEQFF.

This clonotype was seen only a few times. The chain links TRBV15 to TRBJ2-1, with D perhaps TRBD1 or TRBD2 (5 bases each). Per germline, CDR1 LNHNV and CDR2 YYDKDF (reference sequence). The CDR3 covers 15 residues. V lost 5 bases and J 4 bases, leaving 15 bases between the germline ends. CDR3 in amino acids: CATSGGRGGYNEQFF. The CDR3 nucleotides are TGTGCCACCAGCGGGGGACGGGGCGGGTACAATGAGCAGTTCTTC.